The clone carrying this T cell receptor beta chain was recorded at least ten times. Its antigen is undetermined. These data originate in a study of T cell repertoires in cytomegalovirus infection. As for the study in general: Public TCR beta signatures marked donors with CMV infection and the matching HLA.

The germline gives CDR1 SQVTM, CDR2 ANQGSEA. With 6 bases removed from V and 6 bases from J, the gap between germline ends came to 18 bases. The CDR3 is 14 residues long. Notes on the study in general: CMV carriers having the relevant HLA were flagged by cumulative public TCR beta family frequency. In two of eight donors, the top clonotype was HLA-C-restricted CMV-specific.

MiXCR was run by TCRdb on the reads, yielding one entry per CDR3 protein. The sample consists of about 120,000 distinct CDR3 sequences, around 9.1% of them appearing once. The receptor was derived from a human donor in good health (CMV status not recorded). Some clones in this sample may be carry-over from other donors' samples. The chain combines TRBV29-1 with TRBJ2-4; D is possibly TRBD2 (5 bases). The sample was PBMCs, sequenced either directly or after in vitro stimulation (not recorded which). DNA for the CDR3: TGCAGCGTAGCCTCCCCGGGGAAGGGAAACATTCAGTACTTC. It translates to CSVASPGKGNIQYF. The variable domain in full, with the rest retrieved from reference TRBV29-1 and TRBJ2-4, is SAVISQKPSRDICQRGTSLTIQCQVDSQVTMMFWYRQQPGQSLTLIATANQGSEATYESGFVIDKFPISRPNLTFSTLTVSNMSPEDSSIYLCSVASPGKGNIQYFGAGTRLSVL.